This T cell receptor (beta chain) was recorded in a study of cytomegalovirus exposure and HLA in healthy donors. This CDR3 has 13 amino acids. V was clipped by 3 bases and J by 6 bases; unmatched bases: 2. CDR1 and CDR2 (germline): SGHNT, YYREEE (reference sequence). In the PCR, 60 Vbeta and 13 Jbeta primers were used. This table comes from immunoSEQ multiplex PCR, and its TCRdb copy is limited to in-frame clones, with some not included. The table has 150,000 to 180,000 clones, about 68% seen once. The rearrangement joins TRBV5-4 to TRBJ2-7, with 11 bases matching TRBD1. The TCR originated in a man younger than 45 in good health and CMV-seronegative. Sequenced material: PBMCs. The DNA for the CDR3 is TGTGCCAGCAGCTACGGGACAGGGGGCGAGCAGTACTTC. Its protein product is CASSYGTGGEQYF.